These T cell receptor beta chains were read from a single sample in a study of OX40 agonist ivuxolimab in advanced cancers. Clones were read by immunoSEQ multiplex PCR, and TCRdb kept only the in-frame ones, dropping some. The sample contains more than 35,000 clones, around 87% of which appear only once. Specimen: CD4+ or CD8+ T cells sorted from blood, collected in a trial of the OX40 agonist ivuxolimab. The receptors stem from an adult with an advanced solid tumor such as melanoma, head and neck, liver or kidney cancer. Each CDR3 is given with its conserved first and last residue. A D gene is named only where the DNA matches it firmly. Rows give clone size only sometimes, using once, few, many, or a class for an expanded clone.

clone size	D gene	V gene	J gene	CDR3 protein	CDR3 DNA
-	TRBD2	TRBV4-1	TRBJ2-4	CASSRGTSGGDKNIQYF	TGCGCCAGCAGCCGCGGGACTAGCGGGGGGGATAAAAACATTCAGTACTTC
-	-	TRBV19	TRBJ2-7	CASSGRQELSYEQYF	TGTGCCAGTAGTGGGAGACAGGAACTCTCCTACGAGCAGTACTTC
-	-	TRBV7-2	TRBJ2-1	CASSFAGTTYNEQFF	TGTGCCAGCAGCTTCGCCGGGACCACCTACAATGAGCAGTTCTTC
-	TRBD1	TRBV30	TRBJ1-6	CAWSVPGQVYNSPLHF	TGTGCCTGGAGTGTACCCGGACAGGTCTATAATTCACCCCTCCACTTT
few	-	TRBV5-1	TRBJ2-1	CASSLAPGVGYNEQFF	TGCGCCAGCAGCTTGGCCCCCGGGGTCGGCTACAATGAGCAGTTCTTC
once	TRBD1	TRBV5-4	TRBJ1-1	CASSQDDRVNTEAFF	TGTGCCAGCAGCCAAGATGACAGGGTGAACACTGAAGCTTTCTTT
once	TRBD2	TRBV6-1	TRBJ2-1	CASSLAGAFYNEQFF	TGTGCCAGCAGCCTAGCGGGGGCCTTTTACAATGAGCAGTTCTTC
-	TRBD1	TRBV9	TRBJ1-2	CASSVGQGGSGYTF	TGTGCCAGCAGCGTAGGACAGGGTGGGAGTGGCTACACCTTC
-	-	TRBV7-9	TRBJ2-3	CATEDLTGGDTQYF	TGTGCCACAGAAGACCTAACTGGCGGAGATACGCAGTATTTT
-	-	TRBV6-5	TRBJ1-2	CASSYETNYGYTF	TGTGCCAGCAGTTACGAGACTAACTATGGCTACACCTTC
-	-	TRBV5-1	TRBJ2-2	CASSLATDNTGELFF	TGCGCCAGCAGCTTAGCGACAGACAACACCGGGGAGCTGTTTTTT
-	-	TRBV7-9	TRBJ1-1	CASSADPNGAFF	TGTGCCAGCAGCGCGGACCCTAATGGGGCTTTCTTT
-	-	TRBV11-2	TRBJ1-1	CASSLFVGAEAFF	TGTGCCAGCAGCTTATTTGTGGGCGCTGAAGCTTTCTTT
-	-	TRBV7-9	TRBJ2-6	CASSLGPRGAGANVLTF	TGTGCCAGCAGCTTAGGGCCCCGGGGAGCTGGGGCCAACGTCCTGACTTTC
-	-	TRBV5-4	TRBJ2-2	CASKKDSAPGELFF	TGTGCCAGCAAAAAAGACTCCGCACCGGGGGAGCTGTTTTTT
-	-	TRBV19	TRBJ2-7	CASSWRGDGPYEQYF	TGTGCCAGTAGTTGGCGGGGAGATGGACCCTACGAGCAGTACTTC
-	TRBD1	TRBV11-2	TRBJ1-2	CASSSRQGRDGYTF	TGTGCCAGCAGCTCACGACAGGGGCGGGATGGCTACACCTTC
-	TRBD1	TRBV18	TRBJ1-5	CASSPQGQGGNQPQHF	TGTGCCAGCTCACCACAGGGACAGGGCGGCAATCAGCCCCAGCATTTT
-	-	TRBV6-5	TRBJ1-2	CASSYGRVDSNYGYTF	TGTGCCAGCAGTTACGGCAGGGTTGACAGTAACTATGGCTACACCTTC
-	-	TRBV27	TRBJ1-6	CASKADLRLINNSPLHF	TGTGCCAGCAAAGCGGACCTCCGATTAATTAATAATTCACCCCTCCACTTT
-	-	TRBV11-2	TRBJ2-7	CASSLGVYEQYF	TGTGCCAGCAGCTTAGGAGTCTACGAGCAGTACTTC
-	TRBD1	TRBV19	TRBJ1-2	CASTELGTASYGYTF	TGTGCCAGTACGGAGTTAGGGACAGCCTCATATGGCTACACCTTC
-	-	TRBV6-6	TRBJ1-5	CASSYSDSSNQPQHF	TGTGCCAGCAGTTACTCCGACAGCTCTAATCAGCCCCAGCATTTT
-	-	TRBV4-2	TRBJ2-7	CASSQEKLVQGANEQYF	TGTGCCAGCAGCCAAGAGAAACTAGTTCAAGGGGCCAACGAGCAGTACTTC
-	-	TRBV13	TRBJ1-1	CASSLIGEAFF	TGTGCCAGCAGCTTGATTGGGGAAGCTTTCTTT
-	-	TRBV2	TRBJ1-1	CASSVQVGTEAFF	TGTGCCAGCAGTGTTCAGGTTGGGACTGAAGCTTTCTTT
-	TRBD1	TRBV10-3	TRBJ2-7	CAIRGQGSSYEQYF	TGTGCCATCAGGGGACAGGGGAGCTCCTACGAGCAGTACTTC
-	-	TRBV4-1	TRBJ2-6	CASSQGTSGANVLTF	TGCGCCAGCAGCCAGGGGACCTCTGGGGCCAACGTCCTGACTTTC
-	-	TRBV7-9	TRBJ1-4	CASSGEKLFF	TGTGCCAGCAGTGGGGAAAAACTGTTTTTT
-	-	TRBV27	TRBJ1-5	CASRRGGNNQPQHF	TGTGCCAGCAGGAGGGGGGGTAACAATCAGCCCCAGCATTTT
-	TRBD1	TRBV5-6	TRBJ2-3	CASSWDRGDTQYF	TGTGCCAGCAGCTGGGACAGGGGAGATACGCAGTATTTT
-	TRBD2	TRBV7-9	TRBJ2-1	CASSLKLAGVNEQFF	TGTGCCAGCAGCTTAAAGCTAGCGGGGGTTAATGAGCAGTTCTTC
-	-	TRBV6-6	TRBJ2-3	CASSPLRGDSRNTQYF	TGTGCCAGCAGTCCCCTACGGGGGGACAGCCGGAATACGCAGTATTTT
-	TRBD1	TRBV7-2	TRBJ1-1	CASSFRRTGLNTEAFF	TGTGCCAGCAGCTTCCGTAGGACAGGGCTTAACACTGAAGCTTTCTTT
-	-	TRBV25-1	TRBJ1-2	CASGTQTYGYTF	TGTGCCAGCGGGACCCAGACCTATGGCTACACCTTC
-	-	TRBV25-1	TRBJ2-4	CASSASQGTLAKNIQYF	TGTGCCAGCAGTGCGTCACAGGGGACTCTAGCCAAAAACATTCAGTACTTC
-	-	TRBV7-8	TRBJ1-5	CASVGLAGQPQHF	TGTGCCAGCGTGGGGCTAGCGGGTCAACCCCAGCATTTT
-	TRBD1	TRBV11-2	TRBJ2-1	CASRSNRDRERYEQFF	TGTGCCAGCAGATCCAACCGGGACAGGGAGAGGTATGAGCAGTTCTTC
-	TRBD1	TRBV6-6	TRBJ2-2	CASSWDSANTGELFF	TGTGCCAGCAGTTGGGACAGCGCTAACACCGGGGAGCTGTTTTTT
-	TRBD1	TRBV27	TRBJ1-5	CASSPQGISNQPQHF	TGTGCCAGCAGCCCACAGGGGATCAGCAATCAGCCCCAGCATTTT
-	-	TRBV5-1	TRBJ2-4	CASSPRGVSNIQYF	TGCGCCAGCAGCCCCAGGGGAGTGAGCAACATTCAGTACTTC
once	-	TRBV19	TRBJ1-1	CASSIDSRGAAFF	TGTGCCAGTAGTATAGATAGCAGGGGTGCGGCTTTCTTT